This T cell receptor (beta chain) is drawn from a study of cytomegalovirus exposure and HLA in healthy donors. The PCR contained 60 Vbeta and 13 Jbeta primers. Data came from immunoSEQ multiplex PCR; TCRdb stores just in-frame clones and leaves some out. The repertoire holds about 140,000 clones, with about four fifths as singletons. V lost 6 bases and J 5 bases, leaving 16 bases between the germline ends. Germline V gene data show CDR1 as MNHEY and CDR2 as SVGAGI. The CDR3 has 14 residues. Source material: PBMCs. This clonotype was sampled from a man in his forties in good health and CMV-seronegative. The rearrangement links TRBV6-5 to TRBJ2-5; D is perhaps TRBD2 (5 bases). The CDR3 DNA is TGTGCCAGCAGCCGAGGTTTATGGGAGGAGACCCAGTACTTC. Its translation: CASSRGLWEETQYF.